This T cell receptor beta chain came from a study of blood T cell repertoires in COVID-19. As for the study in general: Material from acute and convalescent COVID-19 was sourced from the United States, Italy and Spain. The analysed material was cDNA or gDNA that came from T cells, B-cell-depleted T cells, or PBMCs.

How the authors handled the data: Scientists estimated how many nucleated cells there were by amplifying reference gene primers. TCRdb keeps only in-frame clones here, not all; method: immunoSEQ multiplex PCR. That table furnishes V, J and clone size, whereas the DNA furnished D and trimming. The sample has more than 65,000 clones; around 90% are singletons. The CDR3 is 11 amino acids. CDR1 and CDR2 from the germline V gene are DFQATT and SNEGSKA (reference sequence). The specimen was peripheral blood. The chain joins TRBV20-1 to TRBJ2-5, with D perhaps matching TRBD2 (5 bases). This sequence was found in a woman aged 50 to 60 with acute or convalescent COVID-19. The CDR3 reads CSARGAETQYF. CDR3 nucleotide sequence: TGCAGCGCACGGGGTGCGGAGACCCAGTACTTC.